This paragraph covers one T cell receptor beta chain sequence. Its antigen target is currently unknown. The record has no base qualities; no much larger clone is one base away. The library came from the immunoSEQ multiplex PCR assay. In most patients, genomic DNA was isolated using the Qiagen DNeasy Blood and Tissue Kit and sent frozen to Adaptive Biotechnologies for TCR sequencing. High-throughput TCR-beta CDR3 sequencing of genomic DNA from most patients was performed by Adaptive Biotechnologies. On the study's bioinformatics: Adaptive's ImmunoSEQ software was the source of the TCR sequencing data for 15 to 20 patients, while a few other patients were processed with MiXCR and VDJtools. CD4 versus CD8 sorting errors were corrected by removing sequences found in both subsets at a frequency ratio below 5:1. CDR3 nucleotide sequences shared by donor and recipient were removed because the origin of these sequences could not be assigned. Alloreactive clones required at least 2-fold expansion over unstimulated cells and minimum CFSE-low frequency of 0.002% (template counts) or 0.001% (read counts). Mappable clones were those detected in sequenced pre-transplant spleen, lymph node, or MLR CFSE-low populations of the donor or recipient. The cumulative frequency of alloreactive clones was calculated as a percentage of all sequences, weighted by copy number. What TCRdb holds here is the immuneACCESS table cut down to in-frame rearrangements. Part of the clones is not present; checked against another copy, under half of the missing clones reflect an unresolved V gene, and the others are unexplained. D and trimming come from the DNA, and the V and J calls and clone size come from that table. For this sample there are about 27,000 clones; roughly 82% appear just once. The top ten clones comprise roughly 0.7% of the sample.

The data derive from a study of graft-versus-host responses after intestinal transplantation (dated by TCRdb to about 2021). Notes on the research overall: The transplants that recipients received were multivisceral, liver-intestinal, or isolated intestinal. Every recipient was given anti-thymocyte globulin induction, then maintenance tacrolimus and steroids for about 3 years. Bulk TCR-beta CDR3 sequencing was used to track graft-versus-host and host-versus-graft alloreactive T cell clones in the graft, circulation and bone marrow after intestinal transplantation. Alloreactive clones were identified by sequencing pre-transplant mixed lymphocyte reaction products and comparing these products with unstimulated pre-transplant donor and recipient T cells. The cohort enrolled 20 to 30 intestinal transplant recipients including one retransplant, and a few patients lacking pretransplant specimens were excluded. A peak of at least 4% donor T cells among recipient peripheral blood mononuclear cells was the definition used for donor T cell macrochimerism. Rather than going through the commercial service, samples from three later patients were sequenced in-house on an Illumina MiSeq and processed with MiXCR. Points the paper makes about the study in general: Patients with donor T cell macrochimerism had high GvH to HvG T cell clonal ratios in their allografts. Early after transplant, peak levels of circulating GvH clones were associated with declines in HvG clones. GvH clones turned up in recipient bone marrow, with some appearing earlier in ileal mucosa or blood, a pattern consistent with an intestinal mucosal origin. The relatively low number and heterogeneity of intestinal transplant patients limited the conclusions.

Explained via the paper, the time point label denotes: cells obtained before transplantation from donor or recipient. CD3+CD4+ and CD3+CD8+ populations were FACS-sorted from unstimulated pre-transplant donor and recipient cells taken from spleen or lymph nodes. From the cysteine up to the phenylalanine, the CDR3 has a length of 12 residues. Only the CDR3 DNA stays, 36 bases, in frame from base 1. CDR1 and CDR2 are read off the germline V gene as SQVTM and ANQGSEA. Germline trimming amounts to 7 bases on V and 3 bases on J, with 2 as the count of junction bases outside the gene matches. The material sequenced was unstimulated CD4+ T cells sorted from spleen or lymph node cells, taken before intestinal transplant. The chain uses TRBV29-1 and TRBJ2-3; 9 central bases correspond to TRBD1. The receptor was derived from a human donor who received an intestinal transplant. The CDR3: CSGGQGTDTQYF. The DNA is TGCAGCGGAGGACAGGGGACAGATACGCAGTATTTT.